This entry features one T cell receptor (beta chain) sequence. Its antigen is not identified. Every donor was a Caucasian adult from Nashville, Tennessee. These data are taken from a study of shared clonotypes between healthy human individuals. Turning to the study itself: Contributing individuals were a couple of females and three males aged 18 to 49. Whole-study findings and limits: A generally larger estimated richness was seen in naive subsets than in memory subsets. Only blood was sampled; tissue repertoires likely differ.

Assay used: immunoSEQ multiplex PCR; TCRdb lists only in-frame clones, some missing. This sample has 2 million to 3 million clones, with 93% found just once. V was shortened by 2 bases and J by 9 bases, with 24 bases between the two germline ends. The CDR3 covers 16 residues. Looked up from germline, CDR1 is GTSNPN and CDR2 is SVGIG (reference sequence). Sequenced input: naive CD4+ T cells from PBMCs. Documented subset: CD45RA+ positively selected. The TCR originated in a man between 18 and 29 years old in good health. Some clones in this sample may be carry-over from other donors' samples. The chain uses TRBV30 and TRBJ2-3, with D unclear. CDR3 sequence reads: CAWSLGRAPSTGTQYF. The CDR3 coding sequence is TGTGCCTGGAGTCTCGGTCGGGCGCCCAGTACCGGAACGCAGTATTTT.